This TCR beta chain was recovered during a study of CD8 T cells in ankylosing spondylitis. General observations from the study: For ankylosing spondylitis blood, a TCR beta motif of under ten highly homologous variants appeared characteristic.

CDR1 is SNHLY and CDR2 is FYNNEI in the germline V gene. The CDR3 is 14 amino acids. V gave up 6 bases and J gave up 6 bases, with 18 bases separating them. Using its own MiXCR run on the 5' RACE reads, TCRdb lists one record per CDR3 protein. The sample has a few hundred thousand distinct CDR3 sequences, over 15% seen once; the top ten hold roughly 34%. With regard to this clonotype: What it binds is unknown.

The clonotype was recovered from a male donor with ankylosing spondylitis or in good health (not recorded which). V usage is TRBV2 and J usage is TRBJ2-7; TRBD1 might be the D (6 bases). Sequenced material: blood, either unsorted or a sorted T cell fraction (not recorded which). The chain's CDR3 is CASSTLDRFIEQYF. CDR3 nucleotide sequence: TGTGCCAGCAGCACGTTGGACAGATTCATCGAGCAGTACTTC. Together with reference TRBV2 and TRBJ2-7, the CDR3 gives the full variable domain: EPEVTQTPSHQVTQMGQEVILRCVPISNHLYFYWYRQILGQKVEFLVSFYNNEISEKSEIFDDQFSVERPDGSNFTLKIRSTKLEDSAMYFCASSTLDRFIEQYFGPGTRLTVT.